The rows below give T cell receptor beta chains drawn from one sample of a study of early T cells in non-severe SARS-CoV-2 infection. TCRdb independently ran MiXCR on the 5' RACE reads; one entry per CDR3 protein. Of about 50,000 distinct CDR3 sequences listed, less than 15% were seen once; the top ten hold 9.5% to 13%. Sample: whole blood. The origin of the receptors is an adult who was a healthcare worker with PCR-confirmed SARS-CoV-2 infection or an uninfected control (not recorded which). Both conserved end residues are part of each CDR3. Each record gives: clone size, D gene, J gene, V gene, CDR3 protein, CDR3 DNA. D genes are given only for firm matches. Clone size is stated in some rows and not others, as once, few, many or a class when expanded.

>NA|NA|TRBJ1-2|TRBV3-1
CASSLRLYGYTF
TGTGCCAGCAGCCTTCGCCTCTATGGCTACACCTTC
>few|TRBD2|TRBJ2-5|TRBV7-9
CASSQGLAGAKETQYF
TGTGCCAGCAGCCAAGGACTAGCGGGGGCAAAAGAGACCCAGTACTTC
>many|TRBD2|TRBJ2-2|TRBV7-7
CASSLGTSATGELFF
TGTGCCAGCAGCTTAGGGACTAGCGCCACCGGGGAGCTGTTTTTT
>few|NA|TRBJ2-5|TRBV6-5
CASSYLDRETQYF
TGTGCCAGCAGTTACTTGGATAGGGAGACCCAGTACTTC
>NA|TRBD2|TRBJ2-1|TRBV14
CASSSLAGGYNEQFF
TGTGCCAGCAGCTCCCTAGCGGGGGGATACAATGAGCAGTTCTTC
>many|NA|TRBJ2-2|TRBV7-8
CASTTGTTNTGELFF
TGTGCCAGCACCACCGGGACAACGAACACCGGGGAGCTGTTTTTT
>NA|NA|TRBJ1-5|TRBV6-6
CASSYIGGEPQHF
TGTGCCAGCAGTTATATTGGTGGGGAGCCCCAGCATTTT
>NA|NA|TRBJ1-2|TRBV12-3/TRBV12-4
CASRSNRNYGYTF
TGTGCCAGCAGATCAAATCGGAACTATGGCTACACCTTC
>few|NA|TRBJ2-1|TRBV6-5
CATRDSSGSNEQFF
TGTGCCACCAGAGATTCGTCCGGGAGCAATGAGCAGTTCTTC
>NA|TRBD1|TRBJ2-1|TRBV7-9
CASSPRTGGSYNEQFF
TGTGCCAGCAGCCCCCGGACAGGGGGCTCCTACAATGAGCAGTTCTTC
>few|NA|TRBJ2-4|TRBV6-1
CASRHALAKNIQYF
TGTGCCAGCCGGCACGCCTTAGCCAAAAACATTCAGTACTTC
>NA|NA|TRBJ1-2|TRBV20-1
CSARAGDLYGYTF
TGCAGTGCTAGAGCCGGAGACCTCTATGGCTACACCTTC
>many|TRBD2|TRBJ2-2|TRBV27
CASSGTSGIITGELFF
TGTGCCAGCAGTGGAACTAGCGGGATTATCACCGGGGAGCTGTTTTTT
>many|NA|TRBJ1-1|TRBV7-3
CASSPSEARPNTEAFF
TGTGCCAGCAGCCCCTCGGAGGCCAGACCGAACACTGAAGCTTTCTTT
>many|NA|TRBJ1-5|TRBV6-5
CASSYSISQPQHF
TGTGCCAGCAGTTACTCGATAAGTCAGCCCCAGCATTTT
>NA|NA|TRBJ2-2|TRBV9
CASSVGQLNTGELFF
TGTGCCAGCAGCGTAGGGCAGCTGAACACCGGGGAGCTGTTTTTT
>NA|TRBD1|TRBJ1-4|TRBV30
CAWSARWDRGNEKLFF
TGTGCCTGGAGTGCTCGGTGGGACAGGGGAAATGAAAAACTGTTTTTT
>many|TRBD1|TRBJ1-1|TRBV11-2
CASSHRQGGYTEAFF
TGTGCCAGCAGCCACCGACAGGGTGGTTACACTGAAGCTTTCTTT
>many|TRBD2|TRBJ2-2|TRBV5-1
CASSQIAGSNTGELFF
TGCGCCAGCAGCCAAATAGCGGGGTCGAACACCGGGGAGCTGTTTTTT
>few|NA|TRBJ2-5|TRBV7-6
CASTQGASGGGTQYF
TGTGCCAGCACCCAGGGGGCCAGCGGGGGAGGGACCCAGTACTTC
>few|TRBD1|TRBJ2-4|TRBV18
CASSPARDREDF
TGTGCCAGCTCACCCGCCCGGGACAGGGAGGACTTC
>many|NA|TRBJ2-5|TRBV12-3/TRBV12-4
CASSLENRVRGQRETQYF
TGTGCCAGCAGTTTAGAAAACAGGGTGAGGGGACAACGAGAGACCCAGTACTTC
>many|NA|TRBJ2-6|TRBV6-1
CASSINRSSGANVLTF
TGTGCCAGCAGTATCAACAGAAGCTCTGGGGCCAACGTCCTGACTTTC
>NA|TRBD1|TRBJ1-3|TRBV7-9
CATLTGGGNTIYF
TGTGCCACCTTGACAGGGGGCGGAAACACCATATATTTT
>NA|TRBD2|TRBJ2-3|TRBV20-1
CSGGLASNTQYF
TGCAGTGGAGGACTAGCTAGTAATACGCAGTATTTT
>many|TRBD1|TRBJ2-3|TRBV11-2
CASSPARTGWRLPLGTDTQYF
TGTGCCAGCAGCCCGGCAAGGACAGGGTGGCGCCTACCCTTGGGCACAGATACGCAGTATTTT
>NA|TRBD2|TRBJ2-1|TRBV20-1
CSAHLAGTLYEQFF
TGCAGTGCTCACCTAGCGGGAACCCTCTATGAGCAGTTCTTC
>many|NA|TRBJ2-7|TRBV20-1
CSARGTTYEQYF
TGCAGTGCTAGAGGGACTACCTACGAGCAGTACTTC
>NA|TRBD1|TRBJ2-7|TRBV9
CASSGPGTGASEQYF
TGTGCCAGCAGCGGGCCCGGGACAGGGGCCTCCGAGCAGTACTTC
>NA|TRBD1|TRBJ1-5|TRBV6-2/TRBV6-3
CASSYHDRDQPQHF
TGTGCCAGCAGTTACCACGACAGGGATCAGCCCCAGCATTTT
>NA|TRBD1|TRBJ1-1|TRBV5-1
CASSIGQEGAFF
TGCGCCAGCAGCATCGGACAGGAGGGAGCTTTCTTT
>NA|NA|TRBJ1-1|TRBV20-1
CSASLGGPAFF
TGCAGTGCTAGTTTAGGGGGTCCCGCTTTCTTT
>many|NA|TRBJ2-7|TRBV2
CASSEAGWEQYF
TGTGCCAGCAGTGAAGCGGGCTGGGAGCAGTACTTC
>few|NA|TRBJ1-1|TRBV29-1
CSVEGNLGTEAFF
TGCAGCGTTGAAGGAAACTTGGGCACTGAAGCTTTCTTT
>few|NA|TRBJ2-7|TRBV4-1
CASSQDSSGLGYEQYF
TGCGCCAGCAGCCAAGATTCCTCAGGGTTGGGTTACGAGCAGTACTTC
>many|TRBD2|TRBJ2-1|TRBV7-9
CASSLSGASYNEQFF
TGTGCCAGCAGCTTAAGCGGGGCCTCCTACAATGAGCAGTTCTTC
>few|NA|TRBJ1-2|TRBV29-1
CSVAGNYGYTF
TGCAGCGTTGCAGGAAACTATGGCTACACCTTC
>many|TRBD1|TRBJ1-5|TRBV20-1
CSADVTGVSNQPQHF
TGCAGTGCTGACGTGACAGGGGTTAGCAATCAGCCCCAGCATTTT
>many|NA|TRBJ2-1|TRBV20-1
CSAREGWQVYEQFF
TGCAGTGCTAGAGAAGGATGGCAGGTCTATGAGCAGTTCTTC
>many|NA|TRBJ2-1|TRBV29-1
CSGDREGGPGEQFF
TGCAGCGGAGACAGGGAGGGAGGGCCAGGGGAGCAGTTCTTC